The following is a T cell receptor (beta chain) sequence with its context. TCRdb re-analysed the RT-PCR reads in MiXCR, keeping a single row per CDR3 protein. The sample holds approximately 720,000 distinct CDR3 sequences, 13% to 15% seen once. CDR3 length equals 13 residues. Germline assignment: CDR1 MNHEY and CDR2 SVGEGT. Trimming took off 5 bases at V and 6 bases at J, with 13 bases between the two ends. Sequencing was performed on memory CD4+ T cells from blood. The TCR was taken from a female donor in good health, serving as a healthy control. This chain links TRBV6-2 or TRBV6-3 with TRBJ1-1, with D possibly TRBD1 on 5 matching bases. CDR3 bases: TGTGCCAGCAGTCGGCTGGGGGGGTCTGAAGCTTTCTTT. Translation: CASSRLGGSEAFF.